This entry lists 25 T cell receptor beta chains sequenced from one sample in a study of blood T cells in healthy people across ages. A second PCR of about 6 to 12 cycles used a sample-barcoded 5' primer and a J-beta primer mix. TCRdb independently ran MiXCR on the 5' RACE reads; one entry per CDR3 protein. The sample lists roughly 1.9 million distinct CDR3 sequences; around 40% were seen once. Source material: blood. The receptors were gathered from a human donor in good health.

This clonotype was seen only a few times. The chain carries TRBV6-6 and TRBJ2-3; D unresolved. CDR3 size: 15 residues. Germline lookup yields CDR1 MNHNY and CDR2 SVGAGI (reference sequence). The V end was cut by 5 bases, the J end by 3 bases, with 15 bases between. CDR3 region: CASSPDGSTTDTQYF. DNA of the CDR3: TGTGCCAGCAGTCCAGACGGGTCGACTACAGATACGCAGTATTTT.

The table lists this clonotype with a few counts. The junction and the germline gene differ at one end; a read error may be behind it. The J gene is TRBJ2-1, the V gene TRBV24-1; no firm D call. Germline V gene lookup returns CDR1 KGHDR and CDR2 SFDVKD. The CDR3 is made up of 15 amino acids. The CDR3 DNA is TGTACCACCAGTGATTCAGGCGTCAACTACAATGAGCAGTTCTTC. This sequence encodes CTTSDSGVNYNEQFF.

The rearrangement joins TRBV29-1 to TRBJ1-1, with a tentative D call TRBD1 (6 bases). Between the trimmed V and J ends, which lost 6 bases and 2 bases, there was a span of 13 bases. The CDR3 loop spans 13 amino acids. Germline CDR1 is SQVTM and CDR2 is ANQGSEA. The CDR3 sequence is CSVTSGGNTEAFF. The DNA for the CDR3 is TGCAGCGTGACTAGTGGGGGCAACACTGAAGCTTTCTTT.

The chain combines TRBV5-1 with TRBJ1-2; D is possibly TRBD1 (5 bases). This CDR3 is built from 15 residues. Trimming removed 0 bases from V and 7 bases from J, with 16 bases in between. Germline V gene sequence: CDR1 SGHRS, CDR2 YFSETQ. The DNA of the CDR3 is TGCGCCAGCAGCTTGGATGGGGACGGCCGGGGTGGCTACACCTTC. The encoded protein is CASSLDGDGRGGYTF.

Only a few counts were recorded for this clonotype. This chain's CDR3 is CASSLTGTSGGSTEFF. The DNA of the CDR3 is TGTGCCAGCAGTCTAACCGGGACTAGCGGGGGGTCAACCGAGTTCTTC. This chain connects TRBV27 to TRBJ2-1; 15 bases are shared with TRBD2. The trim removed 5 bases at V and 14 bases at J, leaving 13 bases unmatched. CDR3 size: 16 residues. The V gene's germline CDR1 is MNHEY and CDR2 SMNVEV (reference sequence).

With respect to this clonotype: An end of the junction differs from the germline gene, which may be a read error. The rearrangement joins TRBV6-5 to TRBJ2-7, with D unresolved. This CDR3 comprises 16 residues. Looked up from germline, CDR1 is MNHEY and CDR2 is SVGAGI. The CDR3 here is CASSYSIVGEFYEQYF. Here the CDR3 DNA reads TGTGCCAGCAGTTACTCGATCGTAGGAGAATTCTACGAACAGTACTTC.

The chain couples TRBV6-1 to TRBJ2-7; D remains ambiguous. Germline CDR1 and CDR2: MNHNS and SASEGT. The CDR3 has 14 residues. V lost 2 bases, J lost 7 bases, and 15 bases lay in between. In DNA, the CDR3 is TGTGCCAGCAGTGAATTTGGGGTTTCGGGTGAGCAGTACTTC. Amino acid sequence: CASSEFGVSGEQYF.

The chain has TRBV5-4 and TRBJ2-5; maybe TRBD2 (6 bases). Trimming removed 4 bases at V and 1 base at J, with 14 bases between. Germline loops: CDR1 SGHNT, CDR2 YYREEE (reference sequence). The length of the CDR3 is 15 residues. The CDR3 sequence: CASSERTILQETQYF. DNA for the CDR3: TGTGCCAGCAGCGAGAGGACTATCCTCCAAGAGACCCAGTACTTC.

As DNA, the CDR3 is TGTGCCAGCAGCCAGATGGCACAGGTGGGGGCCAACGTCCTGACTTTC. It codes for CASSQMAQVGANVLTF. This chain joins TRBV3-1 and TRBJ2-6; tentatively, D is TRBD1 (5 bases). Trimming took 3 bases from V and 4 from J, leaving 13 bases between them. Germline V gene lookup returns CDR1 LGHDT and CDR2 YNNKEL (reference sequence). The CDR3 extends over 16 amino acids.

This clonotype has only a few counts. The V and J genes are TRBV7-8 and TRBJ2-1; possibly TRBD1 for D (5 bases). Trimming pared 1 base from V and 9 bases from J, leaving 13 bases between. Germline assignment: CDR1 SGHVS and CDR2 FQNEAQ. The CDR3 loop spans 14 amino acids. Written as DNA, the CDR3 is TGTGCCAGCAGCTTAGGGCAGGGAATAGGTGAGCAGTTCTTC. Protein: CASSLGQGIGEQFF.

This sequence joins TRBV7-2 and TRBJ2-5; D ambiguous. Gene TRBJ2-7 matches the end of the DNA better, so the J call may be wrong. This CDR3 has 14 amino acids. The germline CDR1 and CDR2 sequences are SGHTA and FQGNSA. CDR3 in DNA: TGTGCCAGCAGCTTGAAAGGGCATATCTACGAGCAGTACTTC. Its protein is CASSLKGHIYEQYF.

The gene calls are TRBV11-2 and TRBJ1-2; 10 bases match TRBD1. V lost 5 bases and J lost 4; bases outside the gene matches: 10. The CDR3 loop spans 16 amino acids. From germline, CDR1 is SGHAT and CDR2 FQNNGV. DNA of the CDR3: TGTGCCAGCAGCCTATTGGGACAGGGGAGTAGCTATGGCTACACCTTC. The encoded protein is CASSLLGQGSSYGYTF.

This chain uses TRBV5-5 with TRBJ2-3; D possibly corresponds to TRBD1 (5 bases). Between the trimmed V and J ends, which lost 3 bases and 3 bases, there was a span of 14 bases. This CDR3 is 15 amino acids long. CDR1 SGHKS and CDR2 YYEKEE come from the germline V gene (reference sequence). CDR3 nucleotides: TGTGCCAGCAGCTCAGAGACAGTCTTAACAGATACGCAGTATTTT. This gives the protein CASSSETVLTDTQYF.

The J gene is TRBJ2-1, the V gene TRBV29-1, with 9 bases identical to TRBD1. The CDR3 is made up of 16 amino acids. Unmatched junction bases numbered 13, after V lost 4 bases and J lost 6 bases. Germline CDR1 and CDR2: SQVTM and ANQGSEA. The CDR3 reads CSVAPLPGTGTNEQFF. The DNA for the CDR3 is TGCAGCGTTGCCCCGTTGCCCGGGACAGGGACCAATGAGCAGTTCTTC.

Note on this clonotype: A much larger clone is a single base away; this may be a read error. The gene calls are TRBV20-1 and TRBJ2-4, with D tentatively TRBD2 (6 bases). Germline V gives CDR1 DFQATT, CDR2 SNEGSKA (reference sequence). Trimming stripped 6 bases from V and 0 bases from J, with 24 bases between. CDR3 length equals 18 residues. The CDR3 coding sequence is TGCAGTGCCCCCGGACTAACGCAGACCATTCTAGCCAAAAACATTCAGTACTTC. This codes for CSAPGLTQTILAKNIQYF.

The chain links TRBV7-2 to TRBJ2-7; 9 nucleotides align to TRBD2. J lost 9 bases, V lost 5 bases, and 14 bases had no gene match. This CDR3 spans 15 amino acids. The germline gives CDR1 SGHTA, CDR2 FQGNSA. CDR3: CASSLRGRGGGRQYF. CDR3 coding DNA: TGTGCCAGCAGCCTAAGAGGGCGGGGGGGCGGCCGGCAGTACTTC.

The chain employs TRBV29-1 and TRBJ1-3; 8 bases line up with TRBD1. Germline CDR1 is SQVTM and CDR2 is ANQGSEA. The CDR3 consists of 15 residues. J was trimmed by 8 bases and V by 6 bases; bases with no gene match: 15. The DNA of the CDR3 is TGCAGCGTCCTCGGATCAGGGGGCGCGGTGGACACCATATATTTT. It yields the protein CSVLGSGGAVDTIYF.

This chain uses TRBV11-2 with TRBJ2-1, with 12 bases fitting TRBD2. The germline gives CDR1 SGHAT, CDR2 FQNNGV. There are 14 residues in the CDR3. V trimming: 8 bases; J trimming: 7 bases; junction bases outside the gene matches: 6. The CDR3 sequence: CASRASGGENEQFF. CDR3 nucleotide sequence: TGTGCCAGCCGGGCTAGCGGGGGGGAAAATGAGCAGTTCTTC. The variable domain in full, completed from reference TRBV11-2 and TRBJ2-1, reads EAGVAQSPRYKIIEKRQSVAFWCNPISGHATLYWYQQILGQGPKLLIQFQNNGVVDDSQLPKDRFSAERLKGVDSTLKIQPAKLEDSAVYLCASRASGGENEQFFGPGTRLTVL.

This sequence joins TRBV20-1 and TRBJ2-7, with 10 bases identical to TRBD1. This CDR3 spans 16 amino acids. V was clipped by 0 bases and J by 2 bases; unmatched bases: 7. Germline CDR1 DFQATT, CDR2 SNEGSKA (reference sequence). This chain's CDR3 is CSARDFAGTGAYEQYF. CDR3 in DNA: TGCAGTGCTAGAGATTTCGCCGGGACAGGGGCCTACGAGCAGTACTTC.

The sample holds a few counts of this clonotype. This chain uses TRBV6-5 with TRBJ1-4; D remains ambiguous. The V and J ends lost 2 bases and 4 bases respectively, with 14 bases between them. The CDR3 contains 16 residues. CDR1 is MNHEY and CDR2 is SVGAGI in the germline V gene. The CDR3 nucleotides read TGTGCCAGCAGTTACGGCGCGCCACCCCGTAATGAAAAACTGTTTTTT. Translated, it gives CASSYGAPPRNEKLFF.

This clonotype was picked up a small number of times. This chain joins TRBV2 and TRBJ1-4, with D possibly matching TRBD1 (5 bases). The germline CDR1 and CDR2 sequences are SNHLY and FYNNEI. The CDR3 spans 14 residues. Trimming removed 8 bases from V and 7 bases from J, with 17 bases in between. The CDR3 region has the DNA TGTGCCAGCTGGGGCCGGGCGGGCCGTGAAAAACTGTTTTTT. It specifies CASWGRAGREKLFF.

This clonotype was counted a few times. The rearrangement links TRBV12-3 or TRBV12-4 to TRBJ2-1; unclear D gene. The CDR3 loop spans 14 amino acids. V shed 4 bases and J shed 3 bases, with 10 bases lying between them. The CDR3 is CASSSRPGYNEQFF. CDR3 in DNA: TGTGCCAGCAGTTCACGTCCTGGCTACAATGAGCAGTTCTTC.

This clonotype was counted between two and nine times. V usage is TRBV28 and J usage is TRBJ1-2; D ambiguous. V lost 5 bases, J lost 0 bases, and 13 bases lay in between. The germline CDR1 and CDR2 sequences are MDHEN and SYDVKM. This CDR3 is built from 15 residues. CDR3 residues: CASSPTAIPNYGYTF. The CDR3 DNA is TGTGCCAGCAGTCCCACAGCAATACCTAACTATGGCTACACCTTC.

For this clonotype: A much larger clone lies one base from this, so it may be a read error. This chain connects TRBV29-1 to TRBJ2-7; D gene uncertain. V was shortened by 7 bases and J by 7 bases, with 20 bases between the two germline ends. The CDR3 runs 13 residues. Per the germline V gene, CDR1 is SQVTM and CDR2 is ANQGSEA. CDR3 bases: TGCAGCGCTTTTGGTCCTTCCTACAATGAGCAGTACTTC. Translation gives CSAFGPSYNEQYF.

The chain is built from TRBV5-4 and TRBJ1-2; no clear D. The germline V and J ends were trimmed by 7 bases and 6 bases, with 22 bases remaining between them. The germline CDR1 and CDR2 sequences are SGHNT and YYREEE (reference sequence). This CDR3 region has 15 residues. CDR3 nucleotide sequence: TGTGCCAGCGATATCCATCCGGAGTCCCAGCATGGCTACACCTTC. This codes for CASDIHPESQHGYTF.